The T cell receptor beta chain described here comes from a study of T cells in tuberculosis. Study background: The T cells targeted glucose monomycolate, a mycobacterial lipid, via CD1B. Samples predate treatment or fall within its first 7 days. Study-level results: Selection depended on which cryopreserved specimens were available. Smaller distances to GMM-specific TCRs suggested their expansion in active tuberculosis.

Some clones are missing from TCRdb's copy, which holds only in-frame ones; the method was immunoSEQ multiplex PCR. The sample records tens of thousands of clones, 92% being singletons. Regarding time point: new active TB diagnosis, blood taken before or within 7 days of starting treatment. Only one count was recorded for this clone. Its antigen remains unidentified. The CDR3 is 14 residues long. V lost 8 bases and J 6 bases, leaving 17 bases between the germline ends. The germline CDR1 and CDR2 sequences are MNHEY and SMNVEV (reference sequence). Material: PBMCs, obtained at tuberculosis diagnosis. This chain joins TRBV27 and TRBJ1-5; the D gene is possibly TRBD1 (6 bases). This TCR was sampled from an adult with tuberculosis. Some clones in this sample may be carry-over from other donors' samples. The CDR3 is CASSPSGAGQPQHF. The CDR3 DNA is TGTGCCAGCTCCCCCTCAGGGGCAGGTCAGCCCCAGCATTTT.